The T cell receptor (beta chain) described here comes from a study of PD-1 blockade in classical Hodgkin lymphoma. V lost 7 bases, J lost 4 bases, and 7 bases stayed unmatched. CDR1 MNHNS and CDR2 SASEGT come from the germline V gene. The CDR3 spans 14 residues. The time point is: cycle 4 day 1 (C4D1), after five to seven weeks of nivolumab. Patients all relapsed after autologous stem cell transplantation, and there was variation in brentuximab vedotin exposure. Patients had relapsed/refractory classical Hodgkin lymphoma with complete response, partial response or progressive disease as best response. Remarks on this clone: Its antigen remains unidentified.

Repertoires were generated with immunoSEQ multiplex PCR, while TCRdb's copy carries only in-frame clones and drops some. The sample carries thousands of clones, about 86% recorded once. General study findings and limits: Baseline diversity in complete responders resembled that of newly diagnosed patients. With CD4+ cells, TCR diversity rose significantly by C4D1, but not with CD8+ cells.

The starting material was peripheral blood mononuclear cells (PBMCs), obtained before the fourth cycle of nivolumab. The TCR sequence derives from a human donor with classical Hodgkin lymphoma. The rearrangement uses TRBV6-1 and TRBJ2-3, with TRBD1 identical over 8 bases. CDR3 residues: CASNDRGVSDTQYF. The CDR3 coding sequence is TGTGCCAGCAATGACAGGGGAGTGTCAGATACGCAGTATTTT.